These 9 T cell receptor beta chains were sequenced from one sample in a study of regulatory T cells in long-lasting Graves disease (dated by TCRdb to 2020 to 2022). The time point label, as the study defines it: persistent/refractory GD, antithyroid drugs over 5 years with positive TRAb. RNA was extracted from PBMCs in TRIzol for both TCR sequencing and RNA sequencing. To prepare the library, multiplex PCR was applied. Data came from an Illumina HiSeq 4000. TCR beta libraries were built with iRepertoire HTBI primers and Arm-PCR amplification of CDR3 regions. TCRdb reanalyzed the raw reads on its own, using fastp at Q25 for trimming and MiXCR for clone calling, and kept in-frame beta chains. Rows are unified per CDR3 protein, each entry keeping the most common DNA and genes. For this sample the table gives hundreds of thousands of distinct CDR3 sequences, of which roughly 21% were detected only once. 13% to 15% of the sample is in the top ten clones.

The specimen was peripheral blood mononuclear cells (PBMCs), collected when the disease was refractory, from a patient treated with antithyroid drugs. These receptors all stem from a female donor with Graves disease.

This clonotype occurred a few times. This chain joins TRBV6-2 or TRBV6-3 and TRBJ2-6; possibly TRBD1 for D (6 bases). The germline V and J ends were trimmed by 2 bases and 4 bases, with 15 bases remaining between them. CDR1 is MNHEY, CDR2 SVGEGT, per germline. The CDR3 has 17 residues. In nucleotides, the CDR3 is TGTGCCAGCAGTTACGGGGCAGGGGTCGCCGGGGCCAACGTCCTGACTTTC. Encoded protein: CASSYGAGVAGANVLTF.

This clonotype was detected a few times. The chain is built from TRBV29-1 and TRBJ1-2; D unresolved. Germline-derived CDR1 and CDR2 are SQVTM and ANQGSEA. V was cut by 3 bases and J by 2 bases, with 16 bases left in between. This CDR3 is built from 15 residues. For the CDR3, the DNA is TGCAGCGTTGAGGAGGTGGGAAGGCGCAACTATGGCTACACCTTC. Amino acids: CSVEEVGRRNYGYTF.

This clonotype was detected ten times or more. The J gene is TRBJ2-5, the V gene TRBV10-3; perhaps TRBD2 as D (5 bases). Germline-derived CDR1 and CDR2 are ENHRY and SYGVKD. V dropped 3 bases and J dropped 7 bases, with 12 bases sitting between them. The CDR3 covers 13 residues. The CDR3 bases are TGTGCCATCAGTGATGGTGGAGGCCCGACCCAGTACTTC. It yields the protein CAISDGGGPTQYF.

This clonotype was seen repeatedly, ten times or more. This chain connects TRBV30 to TRBJ2-5; TRBD2 matches 8 bases. The trim removed 0 bases at V and 4 bases at J, leaving 4 bases unmatched. The V gene's germline CDR1 is GTSNPN and CDR2 SVGIG (reference sequence). The CDR3 extends over 14 amino acids. The CDR3 reads CAWSVGLAGETQYF. In DNA, the CDR3 is TGTGCCTGGAGTGTGGGGCTAGCGGGAGAGACCCAGTACTTC.

This clonotype appeared a single time. This may arise from a read error, as a much more abundant clone is one base away. V gene TRBV28 combines with J gene TRBJ1-5; the D gene is possibly TRBD1 (6 bases). CDR1 is MDHEN and CDR2 is SYDVKM in the germline V gene. The length of the CDR3 is 12 residues. V gave up 11 bases and J gave up 2 bases, with 10 bases separating them. The chain's CDR3 is CAANRGNQPQHF. DNA for the CDR3: TGTGCCGCCAACAGGGGCAATCAGCCCCAGCATTTT.

This clonotype was recorded many times. One junction end disagrees with the germline gene, perhaps due to a read error. The chain combines TRBV7-8 with TRBJ1-5, with unresolved D. The CDR3 is made up of 13 amino acids. The germline V gene encodes CDR1 SGHVS and CDR2 FQNEAQ. The DNA of the CDR3 is TGTACCAGCAGCTTGGACTTAGCGGAGCCCCAGCATTTT. Residues: CTSSLDLAEPQHF. Variable domain in full (rest from reference TRBV7-8 and TRBJ1-5): GAGVSQSPRYKVAKRGQDVALRCDPISGHVSLFWYQQALGQGPEFLTYFQNEAQLDKSGLPSDRFFAERPEGSVSTLKIQRTQQEDSAVYLCTSSLDLAEPQHFGDGTRLSIL.

This clonotype was detected only once. A read error may be the cause here, since a much bigger clone is one base away. The chain is built from TRBV27 and TRBJ2-7; D may be TRBD2 (7 bases). V dropped 6 bases and J dropped 5 bases, with 20 bases sitting between them. The CDR3 sequence is 15 residues long. Germline V CDR1 and CDR2: MNHEY, SMNVEV (reference sequence). CDR3 sequence: CASSSTRTGRDEQYF. Here the CDR3 DNA reads TGTGCCAGCAGCTCGACGCGTACAGGGAGGGACGAGCAGTACTTC.

This clonotype was observed at least ten times. V and J are TRBV6-1 and TRBJ1-2, with unresolved D. The V gene lost 1 base and the J gene lost 5 bases, with 5 bases spanning the gap. The CDR3 has 12 amino acids. Germline lookup yields CDR1 MNHNS and CDR2 SASEGT. The CDR3 here is CASSEGFYGYTF. The CDR3, as DNA: TGTGCCAGCAGTGAAGGGTTTTATGGCTACACCTTC.

The V gene is TRBV9, the J gene TRBJ2-7; 7 bases match TRBD2. CDR3 size: 14 residues. Germline CDR1 is SGDLS and CDR2 is YYNGEE. V lost 0 bases and J lost 6; bases outside the gene matches: 6. The CDR3 nucleotides read TGTGCCAGCAGCGTAGAGGCGGGAGTCGCCGAGCAGTACTTC. This gives the protein CASSVEAGVAEQYF.